The clone carrying this T cell receptor (beta chain) was recorded many times. Its antigen is not known. This CDR3 is built from 17 residues. With 4 bases clipped from V and 9 bases from J, the junction kept 17 bases outside the gene matches. The data were obtained in a study of T-cell reconstitution after alpha-beta-depleted transplantation in children. It was with unique molecular identifiers that the TCRbeta library was prepared. TCRdb passed the PCR reads through MiXCR, listing each CDR3 protein once. This table holds about 250,000 distinct CDR3 sequences, 20% to 30% found once. Overall study findings and caveats: There were reportedly several hundred expanded graft clones from which alpha-beta T cells came about two months after transplant. One year after transplant, T-cell counts and diversity came mostly from newly produced T cells. Surviving recipient cells, namely T cells and thymic progenitors, were the source of high day-60 TCRbeta diversity in some patients.

Specimen: PBMCs, mostly from graft donor cells, collected 360 days after TCRalphabeta/CD19-depleted stem cell transplant. The TCR originated in a female patient aged 2 to 10 who had a stem cell transplant for congenital amegakaryocytic thrombocytopenia, so the T cells may come from the graft donor. The chain links TRBV12-3 or TRBV12-4 to TRBJ2-1; 8 bases match TRBD2. The CDR3 region has the DNA TGTGCCAGCAGTTCCGCGATCGCAGACACGGGAGGGGCTGAGCAGTTCTTC. Translation: CASSSAIADTGGAEQFF.